The source of this TCR beta chain is a study of early stage breast cancer tumors. Each sample had two DNA replicates, about 0.5 ug blood or around 1.5 ug tissue. Produced via immunoSEQ multiplex PCR; TCRdb's table is partial and in-frame only. The sample shows tens of thousands of clones, around 80% of them seen only once. The CDR3 covers 16 residues. V was clipped by 2 bases and J by 2 bases; unmatched bases: 5. Germline V lookup: CDR1 MGHRA, CDR2 YSYEKL. The study, taken as a whole, reports: Unsorted bulk genomic DNA sequencing lacked pairing and functional marker data.

As for this clone: Its specificity is not known.

The source material was blood. The chain recombines TRBV4-1 with TRBJ2-3; 9 bases align to TRBD1. The TCR comes from a person in their thirties with breast cancer. The CDR3 nucleotides are TGCGCCAGCAGCCAATCTGACAGGGGGTCCACAGATACGCAGTATTTT. Its translation: CASSQSDRGSTDTQYF.